This T cell receptor beta chain was sequenced in a study of blood T cell repertoires in COVID-19. Looking at the study overall: COVID-19 samples from acute and convalescent phases originated in the United States, Italy and Spain. PBMCs, B-cell-depleted T cells, or T cells provided the cDNA or gDNA that made up the material.

CDR1 MNHNS and CDR2 SASEGT come from the germline V gene. This CDR3 contains 14 residues. This clone occurred once. One junction end does not reproduce the germline sequence, and a read error may be involved. How the authors handled the data: Estimation of nucleated cell counts was performed using reference gene primer amplification. Profiling relied on immunoSEQ multiplex PCR, and the TCRdb table lists in-frame clones only, not all of them. V and J calls and clone size are given by that table; D and trimming were obtained from the DNA. The sample comprises some 340,000 clones, 80% to 90% of which are singletons, and under 3% rests with the top ten.

Specimen: peripheral blood. The receptor comes from a man aged 30 to 39 with active or convalescent COVID-19. This chain links TRBV6-1 with TRBJ1-2; TRBD1 might be the D (6 bases). The CDR3 protein is CASSEAGAYYGYTF. As DNA, the CDR3 is TGTGCCAGCAGCGAAGCGGGGGCATACTATGGCTACACCTTC.